A selection of T cell receptor beta chains follows, all from one sample in a study of STAT3 mutations in large granular lymphocyte leukemia. The table came from immunoSEQ multiplex PCR; TCRdb's copy has only in-frame clones and leaves some out. The profile shows about 15,000 clones, roughly nine tenths of them singletons. Specimen: peripheral blood mononuclear cells. These TCRs come from a man in his forties or fifties with T-cell large granular lymphocyte leukemia. Some clones in this sample may be carry-over from other donors' samples. Each CDR3 is given with its conserved first and last residue. Fields, in order: CDR3 protein, CDR3 DNA, clone size, J gene, D gene, V gene. The D gene is left open where the match is weak. Clone size appears in some rows only: once, few, many, or a class for an expanded clone.

CDR3: CASSQDGQGARQPQHF
DNA: TGCGCCAGCAGCCAAGATGGGCAGGGCGCGCGACAGCCCCAGCATTTT
size: NA
J: TRBJ1-5
D: NA
V: TRBV4-1

CDR3: CASSVGQGRTEAFF
DNA: TGCGCCAGCAGCGTCGGACAGGGAAGAACTGAAGCTTTCTTT
size: NA
J: TRBJ1-1
D: TRBD1
V: TRBV5-1

CDR3: CASSLGAGGYPEAFF
DNA: TGCGCCAGCAGCTTGGGGGCAGGGGGCTACCCGGAAGCTTTCTTT
size: NA
J: TRBJ1-1
D: TRBD1
V: TRBV5-1

CDR3: CASSKTGRDTEAFF
DNA: TGTGCCAGCTCAAAGACAGGGCGAGACACTGAAGCTTTCTTT
size: NA
J: TRBJ1-1
D: TRBD1
V: TRBV18

CDR3: CASSPLAGLTEQYF
DNA: TGTGCCAGCTCACCACTCGCCGGTCTCACCGAGCAGTACTTC
size: NA
J: TRBJ2-7
D: NA
V: TRBV18

CDR3: CASSLAGGGNSNQPQHF
DNA: TGTGCCAGCAGCTTGGCCGGGGGGGGGAATAGCAATCAGCCCCAGCATTTT
size: few
J: TRBJ1-5
D: NA
V: TRBV7-8

CDR3: CASSPPRDEQFF
DNA: TGTGCCAGCTCACCACCGAGGGATGAGCAGTTCTTC
size: few
J: TRBJ2-1
D: NA
V: TRBV18

CDR3: CASSSNSATNEKLFF
DNA: TGTGCCAGCAGCTCTAACAGTGCAACTAATGAAAAACTGTTTTTT
size: NA
J: TRBJ1-4
D: NA
V: TRBV7-9

CDR3: CASTSGTEAFF
DNA: TGTGCCTCGACAAGCGGAACTGAAGCTTTCTTT
size: NA
J: TRBJ1-1
D: NA
V: TRBV30

CDR3: CASSSPSGVEQFF
DNA: TGTGCCAGCAGTTCCCCTTCTGGGGTCGAGCAGTTCTTC
size: once
J: TRBJ2-1
D: NA
V: TRBV28

CDR3: CASRRESYGYTF
DNA: TGTGCCAGCAGAAGGGAGAGCTATGGCTACACCTTC
size: NA
J: TRBJ1-2
D: NA
V: TRBV6-1

CDR3: CASSQVRDLSYHEQYF
DNA: TGCGCCAGCAGCCAAGTTAGGGATCTGAGCTACCACGAGCAGTACTTC
size: NA
J: TRBJ2-7
D: NA
V: TRBV4-3

CDR3: CASSRGQSYEQYF
DNA: TGCGCCAGCAGTCGGGGACAGTCCTACGAGCAGTACTTC
size: NA
J: TRBJ2-7
D: TRBD1
V: TRBV5-1

CDR3: CASSLETAWRGGYTF
DNA: TGTGCCAGCAGCTTGGAGACAGCTTGGCGTGGTGGCTACACCTTC
size: once
J: TRBJ1-2
D: NA
V: TRBV5-6

CDR3: CASSEMRGETQYF
DNA: TGTGCCAGCAGTGAAATGAGGGGGGAGACCCAGTACTTC
size: few
J: TRBJ2-5
D: NA
V: TRBV6-1

CDR3: CASSPTGYEQYF
DNA: TGTGCCAGCTCACCCACCGGGTACGAGCAGTACTTC
size: NA
J: TRBJ2-7
D: NA
V: TRBV18

CDR3: CASSPPGTGGTYEQYF
DNA: TGTGCCAGCTCACCACCGGGAACGGGGGGAACCTACGAGCAGTACTTC
size: NA
J: TRBJ2-7
D: TRBD2
V: TRBV18

CDR3: CASSEGKENYNSPLHF
DNA: TGTGCCAGCAGTGAAGGGAAAGAGAACTATAATTCACCCCTCCACTTT
size: NA
J: TRBJ1-6
D: NA
V: TRBV6-1

CDR3: CAWSVQRGASGNTIYF
DNA: TGTGCCTGGAGTGTACAAAGGGGGGCCTCTGGAAACACCATATATTTT
size: once
J: TRBJ1-3
D: NA
V: TRBV30

CDR3: CASSLLAGNYGYTF
DNA: TGCGCCAGCAGCTTGTTGGCAGGGAACTATGGCTACACCTTC
size: NA
J: TRBJ1-2
D: NA
V: TRBV5-1

CDR3: CSVEPLTRTELNNEQFF
DNA: TGCAGCGTTGAACCTCTAACCAGGACAGAGCTCAACAATGAGCAGTTCTTC
size: few
J: TRBJ2-1
D: NA
V: TRBV29-1

CDR3: CASSQTAGGFPSSGYTF
DNA: TGTGCCAGCAGCCAGACCGCCGGGGGTTTCCCCAGTAGTGGCTACACCTTC
size: once
J: TRBJ1-2
D: NA
V: TRBV7-9

CDR3: CATSRDKGDYGYTF
DNA: TGTGCCACCAGCAGAGATAAAGGCGACTATGGCTACACCTTC
size: NA
J: TRBJ1-2
D: NA
V: TRBV15

CDR3: CASSLGIAKNIQYF
DNA: TGTGCCAGCAGCTTGGGAATAGCCAAAAACATTCAGTACTTC
size: NA
J: TRBJ2-4
D: NA
V: TRBV5-8

CDR3: CAISDITWLNTEAFF
DNA: TGTGCCATCAGTGACATAACCTGGTTGAACACTGAAGCTTTCTTT
size: medium-sized
J: TRBJ1-1
D: NA
V: TRBV10-3

CDR3: CASSLVAARNTGELFF
DNA: TGTGCCAGCAGCTTAGTAGCTGCACGGAACACCGGGGAGCTGTTTTTT
size: NA
J: TRBJ2-2
D: NA
V: TRBV13

CDR3: CASSSTGGTYNEQFF
DNA: TGCGCCAGCAGCTCGACAGGGGGGACCTACAATGAGCAGTTCTTC
size: NA
J: TRBJ2-1
D: TRBD1
V: TRBV5-1

CDR3: CASSFGDGEQYF
DNA: TGTGCCAGCAGCTTTGGAGACGGCGAGCAGTACTTC
size: once
J: TRBJ2-7
D: NA
V: TRBV7-2

CDR3: CASSQGTETYEQYF
DNA: TGTGCCAGCTCACAAGGGACAGAAACCTACGAGCAGTACTTC
size: few
J: TRBJ2-7
D: TRBD1
V: TRBV18

CDR3: CASSESFGQGAEAFF
DNA: TGCGCCAGCAGTGAGTCTTTCGGACAGGGGGCTGAAGCTTTCTTT
size: NA
J: TRBJ1-1
D: TRBD1
V: TRBV10-1

CDR3: CAWSASPGGEQFF
DNA: TGTGCCTGGAGTGCATCCCCAGGGGGTGAGCAGTTCTTC
size: NA
J: TRBJ2-1
D: TRBD1
V: TRBV30

CDR3: CASSSNTGDEAFF
DNA: TGTGCCAGCAGTTCCAATACAGGGGATGAAGCTTTCTTT
size: NA
J: TRBJ1-1
D: TRBD1
V: TRBV6-5

CDR3: CASSGTGGAQYF
DNA: TGTGCCAGCAGCGGGACAGGGGGAGCCCAGTACTTC
size: NA
J: TRBJ2-5
D: TRBD1
V: TRBV6-6

CDR3: CASSATGALLYGYTF
DNA: TGTGCCAGCAGCGCGACAGGGGCCCTCCTATATGGCTACACCTTC
size: NA
J: TRBJ1-2
D: TRBD1
V: TRBV9

CDR3: CASVDRQGRQYF
DNA: TGTGCCAGCGTCGACCGACAGGGTAGGCAGTACTTC
size: NA
J: TRBJ2-7
D: TRBD1
V: TRBV6-5

CDR3: CAWSWPRGQGVDEQYF
DNA: TGTGCCTGGAGTTGGCCCAGGGGGCAGGGGGTGGACGAGCAGTACTTC
size: few
J: TRBJ2-7
D: TRBD1
V: TRBV30

CDR3: CASSLDQGIGISTDTQYF
DNA: TGTGCCAGCAGCTTAGATCAGGGGATAGGGATATCCACAGATACGCAGTATTTT
size: NA
J: TRBJ2-3
D: NA
V: TRBV11-2

CDR3: CASKGQGFYEQYF
DNA: TGTGCCAGCAAGGGACAGGGGTTCTACGAGCAGTACTTC
size: NA
J: TRBJ2-7
D: TRBD1
V: TRBV2

CDR3: CASSYSSQNYGYTF
DNA: TGTGCCAGCAGTTACTCGAGTCAGAACTATGGCTACACCTTC
size: NA
J: TRBJ1-2
D: NA
V: TRBV6-5

CDR3: CASSPSGGNEQYF
DNA: TGTGCCAGCAGCCCTAGCGGGGGAAACGAGCAGTACTTC
size: NA
J: TRBJ2-7
D: TRBD2
V: TRBV9

CDR3: CASSFTGGYGYTF
DNA: TGTGCCAGCAGTTTTACAGGGGGTTATGGCTACACCTTC
size: NA
J: TRBJ1-2
D: TRBD1
V: TRBV5-5

CDR3: CASQPTANYGYTF
DNA: TGTGCCAGTCAGCCTACAGCTAACTATGGCTACACCTTC
size: NA
J: TRBJ1-2
D: NA
V: TRBV19